This TCR beta chain was captured in a study of prognosis after radiotherapy for stage I lung cancer. Study overall: Stereotactic body radiotherapy was given without concurrent therapy in all patients.

This clonotype occurred many times. After removal of 4 bases from V and 4 bases from J, the junction contained 15 bases not matched to a gene. CDR1 and CDR2 (germline): SGHRS, YFSETQ. The CDR3 covers 18 residues. The authors amplified TCR beta CDR3 from genomic DNA using two-round multiplex PCR. TRBV and TRBJ genes each had their own specific primers in first-round PCR. Each CDR3 protein is one row after TCRdb ran MiXCR on the multiplex PCR reads. The repertoire holds approximately 18,000 distinct CDR3 sequences, with 40% to 55% as singletons. V gene TRBV5-1 combines with J gene TRBJ2-1; 9 bases align to TRBD2. The material was PBMCs, obtained before or after stereotactic body radiation therapy (not recorded which). The TCR comes from a donor aged 50 or older with non-small cell lung cancer. CDR3 residues: CASSPGDRGAGGYNEQFF. CDR3 bases: TGCGCCAGCAGCCCGGGGGATAGGGGAGCGGGAGGATACAATGAGCAGTTCTTC.